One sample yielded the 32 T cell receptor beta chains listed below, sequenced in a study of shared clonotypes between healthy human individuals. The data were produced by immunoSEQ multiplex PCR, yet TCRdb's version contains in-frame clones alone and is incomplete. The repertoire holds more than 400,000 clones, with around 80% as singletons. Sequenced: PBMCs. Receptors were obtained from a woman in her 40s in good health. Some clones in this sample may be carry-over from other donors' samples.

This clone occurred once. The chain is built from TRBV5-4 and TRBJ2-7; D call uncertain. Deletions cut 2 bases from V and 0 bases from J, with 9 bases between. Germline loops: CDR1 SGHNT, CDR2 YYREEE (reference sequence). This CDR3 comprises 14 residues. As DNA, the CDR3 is TGTGCCAGCAGCTTAAGTTGGGACTCCTACGAGCAGTACTTC. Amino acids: CASSLSWDSYEQYF.

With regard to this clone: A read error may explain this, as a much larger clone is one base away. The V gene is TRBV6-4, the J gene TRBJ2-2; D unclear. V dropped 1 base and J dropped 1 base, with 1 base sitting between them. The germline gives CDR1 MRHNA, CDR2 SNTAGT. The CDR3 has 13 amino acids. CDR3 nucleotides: TGTGCCAGCAGTGACTGGAACACCGGGGAGCTGTTTTTT. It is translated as CASSDWNTGELFF.

The CDR3 region has the DNA TGCGCCAGCAGACGCTCTTGGGCGGGAGGTGGAGAGCAGTTCTTC. The encoded protein is CASRRSWAGGGEQFF. The genes are TRBV4-3 and TRBJ2-1, with 8 bases that match TRBD2. The CDR3 is 15 residues long. The germline gives CDR1 LGHNA, CDR2 YSLEER. V was clipped by 6 bases and J by 10 bases; unmatched bases: 14.

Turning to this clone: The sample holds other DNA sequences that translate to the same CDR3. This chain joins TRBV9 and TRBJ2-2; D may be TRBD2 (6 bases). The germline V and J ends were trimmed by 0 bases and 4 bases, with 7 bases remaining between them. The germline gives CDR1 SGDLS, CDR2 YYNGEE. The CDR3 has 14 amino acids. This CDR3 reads CASSVGGGTGELFF. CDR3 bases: TGTGCCAGCAGCGTAGGGGGAGGCACCGGGGAGCTGTTTTTT.

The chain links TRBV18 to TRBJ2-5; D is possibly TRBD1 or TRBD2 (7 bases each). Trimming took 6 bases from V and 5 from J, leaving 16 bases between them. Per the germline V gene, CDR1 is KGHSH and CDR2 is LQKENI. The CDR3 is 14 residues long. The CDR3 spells CASSRQGGRETQYF. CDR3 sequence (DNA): TGTGCCAGCTCTCGACAGGGAGGGCGGGAGACCCAGTACTTC. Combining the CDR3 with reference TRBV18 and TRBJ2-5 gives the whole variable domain NAGVMQNPRHLVRRRGQEARLRCSPMKGHSHVYWYRQLPEEGLKFMVYLQKENIIDESGMPKERFSAEFPKEGPSILRIQQVVRGDSAAYFCASSRQGGRETQYFGPGTRLLVL.

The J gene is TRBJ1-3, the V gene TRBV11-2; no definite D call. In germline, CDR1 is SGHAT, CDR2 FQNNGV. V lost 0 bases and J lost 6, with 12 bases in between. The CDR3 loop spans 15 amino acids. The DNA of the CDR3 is TGTGCCAGCAGCTTAGATGTGGGTGTTGCAAACACCATATATTTT. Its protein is CASSLDVGVANTIYF.

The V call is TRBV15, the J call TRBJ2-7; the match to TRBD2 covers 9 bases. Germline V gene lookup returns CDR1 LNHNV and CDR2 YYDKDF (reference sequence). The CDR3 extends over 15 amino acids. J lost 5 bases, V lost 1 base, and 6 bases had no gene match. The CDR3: CATSRGIAGAHEQYF. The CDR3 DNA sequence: TGTGCCACCAGCAGAGGAATAGCGGGAGCACACGAGCAGTACTTC.

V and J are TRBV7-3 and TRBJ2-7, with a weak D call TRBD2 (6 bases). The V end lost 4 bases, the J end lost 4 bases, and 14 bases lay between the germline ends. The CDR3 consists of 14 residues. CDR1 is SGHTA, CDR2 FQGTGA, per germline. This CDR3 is CASSCRRARYEQYF. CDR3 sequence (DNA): TGTGCCAGCAGCTGCAGGAGGGCCAGGTACGAGCAGTACTTC.

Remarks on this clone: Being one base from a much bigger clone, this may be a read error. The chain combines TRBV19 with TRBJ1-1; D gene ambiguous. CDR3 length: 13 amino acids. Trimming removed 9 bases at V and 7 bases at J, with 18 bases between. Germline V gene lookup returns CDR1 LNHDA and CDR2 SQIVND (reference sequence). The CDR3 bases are TGTGCCAGCCGGGCGATGGTGTTTAATGAAGCTTTCTTT. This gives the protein CASRAMVFNEAFF.

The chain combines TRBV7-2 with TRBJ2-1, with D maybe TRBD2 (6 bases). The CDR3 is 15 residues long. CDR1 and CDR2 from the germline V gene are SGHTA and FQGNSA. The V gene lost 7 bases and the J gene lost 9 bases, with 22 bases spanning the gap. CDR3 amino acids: CASNPWSLRGTEQFF. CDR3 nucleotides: TGTGCCAGCAACCCCTGGTCGTTACGCGGGACTGAGCAGTTCTTC.

The CDR3 protein is CASSPIGQGTGANVLTF. For the CDR3, the DNA is TGTGCCAGCTCACCAATCGGACAGGGGACTGGGGCCAACGTCCTGACTTTC. The chain is built from TRBV18 and TRBJ2-6, with 9 bases aligning to TRBD1. Germline loops: CDR1 KGHSH, CDR2 LQKENI. The V segment lost 2 bases and the J segment 2 bases; nucleotides outside the gene matches: 4. CDR3 size: 17 residues.

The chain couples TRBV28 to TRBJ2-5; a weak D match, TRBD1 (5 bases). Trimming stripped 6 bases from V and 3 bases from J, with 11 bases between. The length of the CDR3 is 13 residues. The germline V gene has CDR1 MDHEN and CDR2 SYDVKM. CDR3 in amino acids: CASRATGKETQYF. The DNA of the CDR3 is TGTGCCAGCAGGGCCACAGGAAAAGAGACCCAGTACTTC.

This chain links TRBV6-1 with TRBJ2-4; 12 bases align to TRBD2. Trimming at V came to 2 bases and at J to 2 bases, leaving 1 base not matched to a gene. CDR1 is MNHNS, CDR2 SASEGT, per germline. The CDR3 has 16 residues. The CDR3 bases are TGTGCCAGCAGTGAACTAGCGGGAGGGCCCAAAAACATTCAGTACTTC. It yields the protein CASSELAGGPKNIQYF.

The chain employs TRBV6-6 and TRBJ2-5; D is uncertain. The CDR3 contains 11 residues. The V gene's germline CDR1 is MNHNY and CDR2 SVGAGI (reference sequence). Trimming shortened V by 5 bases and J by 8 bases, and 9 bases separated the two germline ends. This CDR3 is CASSARRTQYF. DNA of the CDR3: TGTGCCAGCAGTGCGCGGAGAACCCAGTACTTC.

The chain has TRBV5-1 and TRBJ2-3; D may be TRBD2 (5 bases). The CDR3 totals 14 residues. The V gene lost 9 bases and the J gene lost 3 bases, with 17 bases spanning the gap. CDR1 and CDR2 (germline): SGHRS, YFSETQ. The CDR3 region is CATEPGDRTDTQYF. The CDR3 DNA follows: TGCGCCACCGAACCCGGGGATAGGACAGATACGCAGTATTTT.

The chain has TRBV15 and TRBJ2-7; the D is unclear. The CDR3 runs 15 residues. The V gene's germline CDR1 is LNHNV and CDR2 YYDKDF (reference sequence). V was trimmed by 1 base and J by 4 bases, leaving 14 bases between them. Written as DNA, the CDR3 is TGTGCCACCAGCAGAGTGGGCGGTTTTGGGTACGAGCAGTACTTC. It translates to CATSRVGGFGYEQYF. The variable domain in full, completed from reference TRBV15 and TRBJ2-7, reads DAMVIQNPRYQVTQFGKPVTLSCSQTLNHNVMYWYQQKSSQAPKLLFHYYDKDFNNEADTPDNFQSRRPNTSFCFLDIRSPGLGDTAMYLCATSRVGGFGYEQYFGPGTRLTVT.

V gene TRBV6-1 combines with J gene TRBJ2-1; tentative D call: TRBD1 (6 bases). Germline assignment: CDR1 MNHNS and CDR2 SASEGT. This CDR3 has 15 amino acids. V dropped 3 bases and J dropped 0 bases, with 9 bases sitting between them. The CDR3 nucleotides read TGTGCCAGCAGTGATCAGGGGTCCTCCTACAATGAGCAGTTCTTC. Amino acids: CASSDQGSSYNEQFF.

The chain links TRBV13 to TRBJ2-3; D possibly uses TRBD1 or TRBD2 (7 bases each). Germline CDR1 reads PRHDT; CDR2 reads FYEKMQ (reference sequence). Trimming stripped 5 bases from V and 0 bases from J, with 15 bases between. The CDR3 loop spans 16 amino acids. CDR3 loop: CASSKRQGLSTDTQYF. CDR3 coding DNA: TGTGCCAGCAGCAAAAGACAGGGACTAAGCACAGATACGCAGTATTTT.

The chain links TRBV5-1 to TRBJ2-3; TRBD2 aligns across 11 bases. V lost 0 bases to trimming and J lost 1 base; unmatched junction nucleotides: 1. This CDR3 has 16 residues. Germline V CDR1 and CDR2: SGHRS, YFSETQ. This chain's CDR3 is CASSLEGLAGTDTQYF. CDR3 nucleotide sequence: TGCGCCAGCAGCTTGGAGGGACTAGCGGGCACAGATACGCAGTATTTT.

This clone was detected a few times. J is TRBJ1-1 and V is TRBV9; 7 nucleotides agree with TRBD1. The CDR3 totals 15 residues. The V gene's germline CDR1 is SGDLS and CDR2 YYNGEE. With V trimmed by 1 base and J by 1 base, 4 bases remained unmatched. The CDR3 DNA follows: TGTGCCAGCAGCGTAAGACAGGGCGAGAACACTGAAGCTTTCTTT. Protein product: CASSVRQGENTEAFF.

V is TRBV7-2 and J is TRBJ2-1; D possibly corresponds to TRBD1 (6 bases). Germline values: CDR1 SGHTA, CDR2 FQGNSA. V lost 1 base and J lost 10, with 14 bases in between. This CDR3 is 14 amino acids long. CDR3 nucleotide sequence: TGTGCCAGCAGCTTAGGGGCAGGGGCGGAGGAGCAGTTCTTC. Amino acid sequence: CASSLGAGAEEQFF.

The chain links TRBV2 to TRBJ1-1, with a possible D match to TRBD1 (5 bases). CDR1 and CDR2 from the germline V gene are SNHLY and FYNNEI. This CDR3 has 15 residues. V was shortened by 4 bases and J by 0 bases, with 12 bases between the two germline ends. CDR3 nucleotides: TGTGCCAGCAGTGTCCAGGGTGTCTTGAACACTGAAGCTTTCTTT. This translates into CASSVQGVLNTEAFF.

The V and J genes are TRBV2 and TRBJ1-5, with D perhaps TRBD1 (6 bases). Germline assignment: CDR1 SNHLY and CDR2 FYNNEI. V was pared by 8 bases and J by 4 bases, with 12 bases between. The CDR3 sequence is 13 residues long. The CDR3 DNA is TGTGCCAGCCAAGGACAGAAGAATCAGCCCCAGCATTTT. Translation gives CASQGQKNQPQHF.

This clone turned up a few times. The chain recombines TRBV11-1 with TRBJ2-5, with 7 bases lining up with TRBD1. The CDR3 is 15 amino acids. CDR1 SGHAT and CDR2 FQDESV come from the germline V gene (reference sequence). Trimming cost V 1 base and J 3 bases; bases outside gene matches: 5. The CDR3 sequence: CASSLDPGGEETQYF. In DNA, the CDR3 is TGTGCCAGCAGCTTAGATCCAGGGGGAGAAGAGACCCAGTACTTC.

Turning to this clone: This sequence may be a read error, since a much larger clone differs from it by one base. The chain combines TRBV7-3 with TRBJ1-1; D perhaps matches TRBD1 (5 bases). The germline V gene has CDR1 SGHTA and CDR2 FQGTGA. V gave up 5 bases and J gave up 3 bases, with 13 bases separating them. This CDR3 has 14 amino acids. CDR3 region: CASSAGRGDTEAFF. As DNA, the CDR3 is TGTGCCAGCAGCGCGGGACGGGGGGACACTGAAGCTTTCTTT.

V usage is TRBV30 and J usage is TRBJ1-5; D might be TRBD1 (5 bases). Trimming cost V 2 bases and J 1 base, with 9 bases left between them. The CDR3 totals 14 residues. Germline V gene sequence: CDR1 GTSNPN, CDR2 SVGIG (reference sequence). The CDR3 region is CAWSMAGSNQPQHF. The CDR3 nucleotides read TGTGCCTGGAGTATGGCAGGGAGCAATCAGCCCCAGCATTTT.

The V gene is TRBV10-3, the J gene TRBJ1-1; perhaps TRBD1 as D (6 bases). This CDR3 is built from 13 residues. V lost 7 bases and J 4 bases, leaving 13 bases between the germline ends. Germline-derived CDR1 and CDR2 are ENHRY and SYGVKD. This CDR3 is CAIMRGGSTEAFF. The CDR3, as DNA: TGTGCCATCATGAGGGGGGGGAGCACTGAAGCTTTCTTT.

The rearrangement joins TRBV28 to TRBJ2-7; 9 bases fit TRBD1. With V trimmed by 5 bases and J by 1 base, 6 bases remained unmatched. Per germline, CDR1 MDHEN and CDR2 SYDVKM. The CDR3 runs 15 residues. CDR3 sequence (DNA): TGTGCCAGCAGTCTCACAGGGGGCGCGTCCTACGAGCAGTACTTC. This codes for CASSLTGGASYEQYF.

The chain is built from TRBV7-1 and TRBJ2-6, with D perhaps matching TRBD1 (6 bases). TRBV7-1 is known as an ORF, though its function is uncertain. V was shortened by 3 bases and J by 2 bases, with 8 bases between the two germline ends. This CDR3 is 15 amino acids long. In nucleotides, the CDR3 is TGTGCCAGCAGCTCGGGGGCGCCTGGGGCCAACGTCCTGACTTTC. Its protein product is CASSSGAPGANVLTF.

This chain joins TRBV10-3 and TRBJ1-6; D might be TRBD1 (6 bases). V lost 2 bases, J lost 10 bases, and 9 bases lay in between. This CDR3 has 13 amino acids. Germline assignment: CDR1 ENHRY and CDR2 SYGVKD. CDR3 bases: TGTGCCATCAGTGAGACAGGGACCTCACCCCTCCACTTT. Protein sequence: CAISETGTSPLHF.

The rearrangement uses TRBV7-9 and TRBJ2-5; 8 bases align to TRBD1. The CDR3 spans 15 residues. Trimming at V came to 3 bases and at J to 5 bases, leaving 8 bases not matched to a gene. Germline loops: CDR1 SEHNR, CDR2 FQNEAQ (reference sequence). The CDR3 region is CASSFPPGGMETQYF. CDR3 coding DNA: TGTGCCAGCAGCTTTCCTCCAGGGGGCATGGAGACCCAGTACTTC.

CDR3 protein: CASTLGGSNEQFF. The CDR3 region has the DNA TGTGCCAGCACTTTGGGGGGGAGCAATGAGCAGTTCTTC. The rearrangement joins TRBV28 to TRBJ2-1; 7 bases match TRBD2. V was pared by 7 bases and J by 6 bases, with 6 bases of the junction left unmatched. Germline lookup yields CDR1 MDHEN and CDR2 SYDVKM. The CDR3 covers 13 residues. Full variable domain (missing parts from reference TRBV28 and TRBJ2-1): DVKVTQSSRYLVKRTGEKVFLECVQDMDHENMFWYRQDPGLGLRLIYFSYDVKMKEKGDIPEGYSVSREKKERFSLILESASTNQTSMYLCASTLGGSNEQFFGPGTRLTVL.